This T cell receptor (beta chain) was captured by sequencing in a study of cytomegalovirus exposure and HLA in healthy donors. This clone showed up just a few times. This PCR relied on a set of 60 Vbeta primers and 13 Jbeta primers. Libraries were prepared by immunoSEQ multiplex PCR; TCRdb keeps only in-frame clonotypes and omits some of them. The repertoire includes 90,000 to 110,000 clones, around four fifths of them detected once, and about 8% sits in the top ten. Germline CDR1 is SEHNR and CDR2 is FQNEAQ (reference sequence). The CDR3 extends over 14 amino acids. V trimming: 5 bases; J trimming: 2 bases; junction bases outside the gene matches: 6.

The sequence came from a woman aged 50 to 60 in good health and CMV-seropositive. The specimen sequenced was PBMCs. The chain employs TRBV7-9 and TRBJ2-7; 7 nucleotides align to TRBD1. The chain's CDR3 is CASSESTGAYEQYF. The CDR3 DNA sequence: TGTGCCAGCAGCGAGAGTACAGGGGCCTACGAGCAGTACTTC.